The rows below give T cell receptor beta chains drawn from one sample of a study of CD8 T cells in Susac syndrome. In TCRdb, the immunoSEQ multiplex PCR reads were re-called with MiXCR into one record per CDR3 protein. Among approximately 220,000 distinct CDR3 sequences listed, just under 95% were seen once. Sequencing input: CD4+ T cells from PBMCs. These receptors originate from a human donor with multiple sclerosis. Both conserved end residues are part of each CDR3. Fields, in order: J gene, CDR3 length, V gene, CDR3 protein.

TRBJ1-2 14 TRBV24-1 CATSRLLWGYGYTF
TRBJ2-7 13 TRBV10-3 CASTGTGGHEQYF
TRBJ2-7 11 TRBV12-3/TRBV12-4 CASKTRNEQYF
TRBJ2-7 15 TRBV29-1 CSVLGTGDNSYEQYF
TRBJ1-4 15 TRBV5-8 CASSLWGGDGEKLFF
TRBJ2-5 12 TRBV10-3 CATGGAGETQYF
TRBJ2-3 14 TRBV5-1 CASSSQGNGDTQYF
TRBJ1-1 13 TRBV29-1 CSAQGQLNTEAFF
TRBJ1-2 13 TRBV29-1 CSVDLTGIDGYTF
TRBJ1-6 16 TRBV7-2 CASRKNTGQRESPLHF
TRBJ2-3 14 TRBV28 CASSLYPRTDTQYF
TRBJ2-7 13 TRBV28 CASSLGTGYEQYF
TRBJ2-5 14 TRBV29-1 CSVEASGGAGTQYF
TRBJ2-3 16 TRBV4-2 CASSQLTGADTDTQYF
TRBJ1-6 13 TRBV29-1 CSVGRGDNSPLHF